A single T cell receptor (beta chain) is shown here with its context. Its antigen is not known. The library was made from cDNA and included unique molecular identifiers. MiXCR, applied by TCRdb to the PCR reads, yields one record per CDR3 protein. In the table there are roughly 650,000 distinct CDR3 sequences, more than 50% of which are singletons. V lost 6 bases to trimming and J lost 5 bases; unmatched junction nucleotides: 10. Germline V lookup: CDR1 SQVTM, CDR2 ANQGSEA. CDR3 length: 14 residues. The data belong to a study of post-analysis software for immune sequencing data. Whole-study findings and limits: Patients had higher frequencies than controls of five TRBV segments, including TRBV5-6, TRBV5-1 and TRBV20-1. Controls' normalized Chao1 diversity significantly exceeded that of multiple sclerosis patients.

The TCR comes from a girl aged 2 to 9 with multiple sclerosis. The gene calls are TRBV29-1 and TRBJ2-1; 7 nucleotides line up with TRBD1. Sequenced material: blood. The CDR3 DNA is TGCAGCGTATGGGCCGGGACAGACCACAATGAGCAGTTCTTC. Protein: CSVWAGTDHNEQFF.